The subject of this entry is one T cell receptor beta chain. Antigen unknown. These data belong to a study of CXCR3-negative and CXCR3-positive naive CD8 T cells. Study-level points and caveats: Similar TRBV-TRBJ usage was seen in naive cells (both CXCR3-negative and CXCR3-positive), but memory cells differed.

TRB cDNA libraries were made by UMI-labeled 5' RACE. For each CDR3 protein, TCRdb gives one entry from its re-call of the 5' RACE reads, without DNA. Its clone listing holds approximately 56,000 distinct CDR3 sequences. Approximately 300,000 cells per CD8+ T cell subset were flow-sorted in triplicate. The CDR3 spans 15 residues. The germline V gene encodes CDR1 LGHNA and CDR2 YSLEER. The J gene is TRBJ2-3, the V gene TRBV4-3; TCRdb selects TRBD2, and the lack of DNA leaves this call unchecked. This TCR derives from a human donor in good health. Some clones in this sample may be carry-over from other donors' samples. The sample consisted of memory CD8+ T cells from blood. The CDR3 is CASSQEGRATDTQYF.